This T cell receptor beta chain was captured by sequencing in a study of blood T cell repertoires in COVID-19. Study-wide context: Acute and convalescent COVID-19 samples came from the United States, Italy and Spain. Sources were T cells, B-cell-depleted T cells, or PBMCs; the material itself was cDNA or gDNA.

Original methodology: Amplification of reference gene primers was used by the study to estimate nucleated cell counts. Produced via immunoSEQ multiplex PCR; TCRdb's table is partial and in-frame only. V and J calls and clone size are as listed in that table; D and trimming were resolved from the DNA. This table has about 60,000 clones, about 91% appearing once. Germline-derived CDR1 and CDR2 are SGHVS and FQNEAQ. V was cut by 1 base and J by 0 bases, with 7 bases left in between. The CDR3 spans 16 residues. The rearrangement links TRBV7-8 to TRBJ1-6; D perhaps matches TRBD1 (5 bases). This clonotype was sampled from a man aged 55-75 years with acute or convalescent COVID-19. Sequencing used peripheral blood. CDR3 nucleotides: TGTGCCAGCAGCTTAGTAGACAGCTCCTATAATTCACCCCTCCACTTT. The encoded protein is CASSLVDSSYNSPLHF.